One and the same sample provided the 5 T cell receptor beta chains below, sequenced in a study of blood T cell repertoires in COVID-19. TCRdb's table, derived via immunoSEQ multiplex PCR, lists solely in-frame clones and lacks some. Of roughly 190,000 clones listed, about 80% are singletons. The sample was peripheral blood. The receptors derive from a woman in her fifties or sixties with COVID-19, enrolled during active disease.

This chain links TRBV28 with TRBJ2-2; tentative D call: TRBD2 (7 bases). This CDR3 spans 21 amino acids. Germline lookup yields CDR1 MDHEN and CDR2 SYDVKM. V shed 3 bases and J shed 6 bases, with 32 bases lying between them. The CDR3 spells CASSLEGGNFQRVRLSGELFF. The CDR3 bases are TGTGCCAGCAGTTTGGAGGGGGGGAACTTCCAGAGGGTTCGTTTGTCCGGGGAGCTGTTTTTT.

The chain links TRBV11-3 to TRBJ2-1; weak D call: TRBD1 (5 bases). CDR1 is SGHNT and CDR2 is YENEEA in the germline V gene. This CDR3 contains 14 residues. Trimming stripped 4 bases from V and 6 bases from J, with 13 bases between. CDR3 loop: CASSSKQRGNEQFF. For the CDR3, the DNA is TGTGCCAGCAGCTCAAAACAAAGGGGCAATGAGCAGTTCTTC.

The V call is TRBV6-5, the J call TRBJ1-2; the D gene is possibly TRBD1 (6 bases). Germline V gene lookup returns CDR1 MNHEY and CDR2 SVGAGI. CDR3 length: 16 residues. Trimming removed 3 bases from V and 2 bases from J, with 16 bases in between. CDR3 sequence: CASSYLILGQNYGYTF. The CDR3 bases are TGTGCCAGCAGTTATCTAATTTTGGGACAAAACTATGGCTACACCTTC.

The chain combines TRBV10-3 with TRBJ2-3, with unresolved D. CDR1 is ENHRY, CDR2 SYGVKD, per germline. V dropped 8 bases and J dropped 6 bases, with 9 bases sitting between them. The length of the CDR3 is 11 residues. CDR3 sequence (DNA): TGTGCCATCCAAATTCAGGATACGCAGTATTTT. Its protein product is CAIQIQDTQYF.

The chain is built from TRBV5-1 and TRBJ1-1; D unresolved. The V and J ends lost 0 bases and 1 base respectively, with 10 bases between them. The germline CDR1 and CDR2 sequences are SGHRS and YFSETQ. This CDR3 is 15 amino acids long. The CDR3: CASSLEVTGNTEAFF. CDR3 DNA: TGCGCCAGCAGCTTGGAAGTGACGGGGAACACTGAAGCTTTCTTT.